A single sample gave rise to the 8 T cell receptor beta chains below, sequenced in a study of brain metastases from non-small cell lung cancer. Libraries were prepared by immunoSEQ multiplex PCR; TCRdb keeps only in-frame clonotypes and omits some of them. The data hold 3,500 to 5,500 clones, with about 88% observed a single time. The sequenced sample consisted of tissue from a brain metastasis. Receptors were obtained from a donor aged 40 or over with non-small cell lung cancer.

The chain has TRBV28 and TRBJ1-6; D gene ambiguous. The CDR3 totals 13 residues. CDR1 and CDR2 from the germline V gene are MDHEN and SYDVKM. V shed 11 bases and J shed 10 bases, with 18 bases lying between them. Here the CDR3 reads CASHRASGSPLHF. CDR3 sequence (DNA): TGTGCCTCGCACCGGGCCTCCGGGTCACCCCTCCACTTT.

V is TRBV19 and J is TRBJ2-1; TRBD2 aligns across 8 bases. Germline values: CDR1 LNHDA, CDR2 SQIVND (reference sequence). This CDR3 has 13 amino acids. Losses at the gene ends were 5 bases for V and 5 bases for J; bases not matched to a gene: 2. Here the CDR3 DNA reads TGTGCCAGTAGTGCGGGAGGCCACAATGAGCAGTTCTTC. This codes for CASSAGGHNEQFF.

V gene TRBV6-2 or TRBV6-3 combines with J gene TRBJ1-2; possibly TRBD1 for D (5 bases). V dropped 7 bases and J dropped 1 base, with 19 bases sitting between them. This CDR3 has 16 amino acids. Looked up from germline, CDR1 is MNHEY and CDR2 is SVGEGT. The CDR3 here is CASIPGTWARNYGYTF. CDR3 nucleotide sequence: TGTGCCAGCATCCCTGGGACCTGGGCCCGTAACTATGGCTACACCTTC.

The V call is TRBV6-1, the J call TRBJ1-6, with D unresolved. Trimming shortened V by 1 base and J by 9 bases, and 10 bases separated the two germline ends. The CDR3 length is 14 residues. Germline-derived CDR1 and CDR2 are MNHNS and SASEGT. The CDR3: CASSEGLEPSPLHF. The CDR3 DNA reads TGTGCCAGCAGTGAAGGTCTAGAGCCTTCACCCCTCCACTTT.

This CDR3 is CASSGTGGYEQYF. The CDR3 DNA reads TGTGCCAGCAGTGGGACAGGGGGCTACGAGCAGTACTTC. This rearrangement joins TRBV25-1 to TRBJ2-7; 10 nucleotides line up with TRBD1. The trim removed 4 bases at V and 3 bases at J, leaving 0 bases unmatched. The CDR3 is made up of 13 amino acids. The V gene's germline CDR1 is MGHDK and CDR2 SYGVNS.

This rearrangement joins TRBV2 to TRBJ2-1; 10 nucleotides match TRBD2. CDR1 and CDR2 from the germline V gene are SNHLY and FYNNEI. Losses at the gene ends were 5 bases for V and 2 bases for J; bases not matched to a gene: 6. CDR3 size: 16 residues. The CDR3 sequence: CASSIGLAGAYNEQFF. In nucleotides, the CDR3 is TGTGCCAGCAGTATAGGCCTAGCGGGAGCCTACAATGAGCAGTTCTTC.

V gene TRBV28 combines with J gene TRBJ1-6; tentative D call: TRBD1 (5 bases). V lost 5 bases to trimming and J lost 8 bases, with 28 bases between them. The CDR3 is 19 residues long. In germline, CDR1 is MDHEN, CDR2 SYDVKM. This CDR3 is CASSPHTPPRGVRDSPLHF. CDR3 DNA: TGTGCCAGCAGTCCTCATACCCCACCCCGGGGGGTCAGAGATTCACCCCTCCACTTT. Using reference TRBV28 and TRBJ1-6 for the parts outside the CDR3, the full variable domain is DVKVTQSSRYLVKRTGEKVFLECVQDMDHENMFWYRQDPGLGLRLIYFSYDVKMKEKGDIPEGYSVSREKKERFSLILESASTNQTSMYLCASSPHTPPRGVRDSPLHFGNGTRLTVT.

The chain recombines TRBV4-1 with TRBJ2-3; weak D call: TRBD2 (6 bases). This CDR3 spans 15 amino acids. The germline V gene encodes CDR1 MGHRA and CDR2 YSYEKL. V was shortened by 3 bases and J by 0 bases, with 10 bases between the two germline ends. CDR3 region: CASSHRLASTDTQYF. The CDR3 DNA reads as TGCGCCAGCAGCCACCGTCTAGCGAGCACAGATACGCAGTATTTT.